These T cell receptor beta chains were read from a single sample in a study of cytomegalovirus exposure and HLA in healthy donors. Only in-frame clones appear in the TCRdb table, and some are missing; sequencing was by immunoSEQ multiplex PCR. Of 250,000 to 300,000 clones in the sample, 90% were seen once. What was sequenced was PBMCs. The receptor set was obtained from a woman aged 18-29 years in good health and CMV-seronegative. The CDR3 runs from the conserved cysteine through the conserved F or W. Each record gives: J gene, V gene, clone size, D gene, CDR3 DNA, CDR3 protein. The D gene is left open where the match is weak. Some rows mark clone size as missing; the rest say once, few, many or name a class of expanded clone.

J: TRBJ1-3; V: TRBV11-2; size: -; D: -; DNA: TGTGCCAGCAGCTTACTCAGGGGCCGCTCTGGAAACACCATATATTTT; CDR3: CASSLLRGRSGNTIYF
J: TRBJ1-4; V: TRBV4-1; size: -; D: -; DNA: TGCGCCAGCAGCCAAGTAAGCGGGGAAAAACTGTTTTTT; CDR3: CASSQVSGEKLFF
J: TRBJ2-2; V: TRBV7-8; size: once; D: TRBD2; DNA: TGTGCCAGCAGCTTAGGGATTAGCGGGGGTCCTACCGGGGAGCTGTTTTTT; CDR3: CASSLGISGGPTGELFF
J: TRBJ2-1; V: TRBV5-1; size: -; D: -; DNA: TGCGCCAGCAGTCGCAGGATGGACAATCTCTTGAATGAGCAGTTCTTC; CDR3: CASSRRMDNLLNEQFF
J: TRBJ2-7; V: TRBV11-2; size: -; D: TRBD2; DNA: TGTGCCAGCAGCTATAGCGGGGGGGTCTCCTACGAGCAGTACTTC; CDR3: CASSYSGGVSYEQYF
J: TRBJ1-6; V: TRBV28; size: -; D: TRBD1; DNA: TGTGCCAGCAAAGGACAGGAAAATTCACCCCTCCACTTT; CDR3: CASKGQENSPLHF
J: TRBJ1-4; V: TRBV28; size: -; D: TRBD1; DNA: TGTGCCAGCAGCCTGACAGGGTTAGGTGAAAAACTGTTTTTT; CDR3: CASSLTGLGEKLFF
J: TRBJ2-5; V: TRBV7-9; size: -; D: -; DNA: TGTGCCAGCAGCCTGAACAGGGAAGAGACCCAGTACTTC; CDR3: CASSLNREETQYF
J: TRBJ1-2; V: TRBV2; size: -; D: TRBD1; DNA: TGTGCCAGCAGGCAGGGGGCCTTAGACTATGGCTACACCTTC; CDR3: CASRQGALDYGYTF
J: TRBJ1-5; V: TRBV28; size: few; D: -; DNA: TGTGCCAGCAGTCCCACGGGAGGGGGCAATCAGCCCCAGCATTTT; CDR3: CASSPTGGGNQPQHF
J: TRBJ2-3; V: TRBV5-1; size: -; D: TRBD1; DNA: TGCGCCAGCAGCATAGGGACAGACCTCGCCACAGATACGCAGTATTTT; CDR3: CASSIGTDLATDTQYF
J: TRBJ2-4; V: TRBV27; size: -; D: -; DNA: TGTGCCAGCAGTTCGAGCGGGGCCAAAAACATTCAGTACTTC; CDR3: CASSSSGAKNIQYF
J: TRBJ1-1; V: TRBV7-2; size: -; D: -; DNA: TGTGCCAGCAGCCCTTCCCTTATCCCCACTGAAGCTTTCTTT; CDR3: CASSPSLIPTEAFF
J: TRBJ2-7; V: TRBV19; size: once; D: TRBD1; DNA: TGTGCCAGTAGTATTCCGGGACAGGACACCTACGAGCAGTACTTC; CDR3: CASSIPGQDTYEQYF
J: TRBJ2-1; V: TRBV2; size: -; D: TRBD2; DNA: TGTGCCAGCAGTGCCGGGACTAGTGTTGTAACTGAGCAGTTCTTC; CDR3: CASSAGTSVVTEQFF
J: TRBJ2-5; V: TRBV5-1; size: -; D: -; DNA: TGCGCCAGCAGCTTGCAGTGGTACCAAGAGACCCAGTACTTC; CDR3: CASSLQWYQETQYF
J: TRBJ2-2; V: TRBV23-1; size: -; D: -; DNA: TGCGCCGGCCAACCGGCAGGGGCCCCACAAAACACCGGGGAGCTGTTTTTT; CDR3: CAGQPAGAPQNTGELFF
J: TRBJ1-1; V: TRBV7-8; size: -; D: TRBD1; DNA: TGTGCCAGCAGCTTAGCAGGACAGGGGCTGAACACTGAAGCTTTCTTT; CDR3: CASSLAGQGLNTEAFF
J: TRBJ1-5; V: TRBV6-5; size: -; D: -; DNA: TGTGCCAGCAGCAGGACAGTATATAGCAATCAGCCCCAGCATTTT; CDR3: CASSRTVYSNQPQHF
J: TRBJ1-1; V: TRBV9; size: -; D: TRBD1; DNA: TGTGCCAGCAGCGTAGATTTAGGGGGCAGGGAGCCCTTAGAAGCTTTCTTT; CDR3: CASSVDLGGREPLEAFF
J: TRBJ2-2; V: TRBV4-1; size: -; D: TRBD1; DNA: TGCGCCAGCAGCCAAGTGTTGGGAACAGGGGGTCCCCCCGGGGAGCTGTTTTTT; CDR3: CASSQVLGTGGPPGELFF
J: TRBJ2-1; V: TRBV6-5; size: -; D: -; DNA: TGTGCCAGCAGGGACAGTTACAATGAGCAGTTCTTC; CDR3: CASRDSYNEQFF
J: TRBJ2-6; V: TRBV13; size: -; D: TRBD1; DNA: TGTGCCAGCAGCTTAGGTACCGGGACAGGGGGCGCTGGGGCCAACGTCCTGACTTTC; CDR3: CASSLGTGTGGAGANVLTF
J: TRBJ2-7; V: TRBV19; size: -; D: TRBD1; DNA: TGTGCCACTAAAGCGGGACAGGGGTCTTCCTACGAGCAGTACTTC; CDR3: CATKAGQGSSYEQYF
J: TRBJ2-2; V: TRBV7-6; size: once; D: TRBD2; DNA: TGTGCCAGCAGCTTAGCCCCGGGACTAGCGGTCGTCACCGGGGAGCTGTTTTTT; CDR3: CASSLAPGLAVVTGELFF
J: TRBJ1-4; V: TRBV5-1; size: -; D: TRBD1; DNA: TGCGCCAGCAGCACCACGGGACAGGGCGTGGAAAAACTGTTTTTT; CDR3: CASSTTGQGVEKLFF
J: TRBJ1-6; V: TRBV7-9; size: once; D: -; DNA: TGTGCCAGCAGCAGACACCCCTTACAAAGTTCACCCCTCCACTTT; CDR3: CASSRHPLQSSPLHF
J: TRBJ1-1; V: TRBV2; size: -; D: TRBD1; DNA: TGTGCCGGAGACAGGGGAACTTCTGAAGCTTTCTTT; CDR3: CAGDRGTSEAFF
J: TRBJ2-7; V: TRBV27; size: few; D: TRBD1; DNA: TGTGCCAGCAGTGCGACAGGGGCGACCTACGAGCAGTACTTC; CDR3: CASSATGATYEQYF
J: TRBJ2-1; V: TRBV28; size: -; D: TRBD2; DNA: TGTGCCAGCAGTTACTTTGCCCCCAGCGGGGGGGCGAGAGGCAATGAGCAGTTCTTC; CDR3: CASSYFAPSGGARGNEQFF
J: TRBJ2-1; V: TRBV30; size: -; D: TRBD2; DNA: TGTGCCTGGATAAAGCGGGGACTCTACAATGAGCAGTTCTTC; CDR3: CAWIKRGLYNEQFF
J: TRBJ1-1; V: TRBV6-6; size: -; D: TRBD1; DNA: TGTGCCAGCAGTTGGGGACAGCTGAACACTGAAGCTTTCTTT; CDR3: CASSWGQLNTEAFF
J: TRBJ2-5; V: TRBV28; size: -; D: TRBD2; DNA: TGTGCCAGCAGTTCAAGCGGGGGGGACCAAGAGACCCAGTACTTC; CDR3: CASSSSGGDQETQYF